The 27 T cell receptor beta chains reported below all come from one sample, sequenced in a study of cytomegalovirus exposure and HLA in healthy donors. Data came from immunoSEQ multiplex PCR; TCRdb stores just in-frame clones and leaves some out. The repertoire holds over 45,000 clones, with 90% as singletons. The sample consisted of PBMCs. Receptors were obtained from a man between 18 and 35 years old in good health and CMV-seronegative.

Only a few counts were recorded for this clone. The chain has TRBV4-1 and TRBJ2-7; 9 positions match TRBD1. CDR1 is MGHRA and CDR2 is YSYEKL in the germline V gene. Trimming took 0 bases from V and 3 from J; bases not matched to a gene: 0. This CDR3 region has 14 residues. The CDR3 region has the DNA TGCGCCAGCAGCCAAGAGGGACAGGGCTACGAGCAGTACTTC. This sequence encodes CASSQEGQGYEQYF.

CDR3 coding DNA: TGTGCCAGCAGCTTACTCCCATCTAGCGGGAGGGCACTCGAGCAGTTCTTC. This encodes CASSLLPSSGRALEQFF. This chain joins TRBV7-9 and TRBJ2-1, with 12 bases matching TRBD2. Germline values: CDR1 SEHNR, CDR2 FQNEAQ (reference sequence). The CDR3 spans 17 residues. The junction had 12 bases not matched to a gene; V was cut back by 2 bases and J by 10 bases.

V gene TRBV18 combines with J gene TRBJ1-2; 8 bases fit TRBD1. The CDR3 extends over 15 amino acids. The J segment lost 6 bases and the V segment lost 4 bases, leaving 10 bases of the junction unmatched. CDR1 and CDR2 (germline): KGHSH, LQKENI. The CDR3 loop is CASSQVGQGAHGYTF. The CDR3 DNA reads as TGTGCCAGCTCACAAGTCGGGCAGGGGGCGCATGGCTACACCTTC.

The chain uses TRBV29-1 and TRBJ2-3; TRBD2 matches 11 bases. The CDR3 spans 14 residues. Germline loops: CDR1 SQVTM, CDR2 ANQGSEA. Trimming removed 5 bases from V and 2 bases from J; junction bases left unmatched: 3. The CDR3 is CSVRLAGITDTQYF. The CDR3 DNA is TGCAGCGTTAGACTAGCGGGGATCACAGATACGCAGTATTTT.

This chain links TRBV19 with TRBJ2-1; D is ambiguous. From germline, CDR1 is LNHDA and CDR2 SQIVND (reference sequence). With 4 bases removed from V and 4 bases from J, the gap between germline ends came to 8 bases. The CDR3 has 13 residues. Written as DNA, the CDR3 is TGTGCCAGTAGTACGCAGAATTACAATGAGCAGTTCTTC. This translates into CASSTQNYNEQFF.

The gene calls are TRBV5-6 and TRBJ2-5; D may be TRBD2 (5 bases). Trimming took off 2 bases at V and 5 bases at J, with 13 bases between the two ends. Germline V gene sequence: CDR1 SGHDT, CDR2 YYEEEE. The CDR3 extends over 14 amino acids. The CDR3 spells CASSFLLGGETQYF. CDR3 nucleotides: TGTGCCAGCAGCTTCTTACTAGGCGGGGAGACCCAGTACTTC.

The rearrangement uses TRBV6-6 and TRBJ2-1; 7 bases are shared with TRBD1. The junction had 11 bases not matched to a gene; V was cut back by 7 bases and J by 8 bases. The length of the CDR3 is 14 residues. CDR1 is MNHNY, CDR2 SVGAGI, per germline (reference sequence). The CDR3 DNA follows: TGTGCCAGCAACCGGGACAGCTCTTCGGATGAGCAGTTCTTC. Its protein is CASNRDSSSDEQFF.

This clone was detected a few times. V gene TRBV29-1 combines with J gene TRBJ2-1; 7 bases map to TRBD1. CDR1 SQVTM and CDR2 ANQGSEA come from the germline V gene. The CDR3 totals 12 residues. J gave up 8 bases and V 5 bases, and 6 bases lay outside the gene matches. The CDR3 spells CSVRGQYDEQFF. The CDR3, as DNA: TGCAGCGTTCGGGGACAGTACGATGAGCAGTTCTTC.

The rearrangement uses TRBV5-5 and TRBJ1-2; 9 bases agree with TRBD1. Germline CDR1 is SGHKS and CDR2 is YYEKEE (reference sequence). The CDR3 loop spans 13 amino acids. V shed 4 bases and J 8 bases; nucleotides not matched to a gene: 6. As DNA, the CDR3 is TGTGCCAGCAGCCTAGGGACAGGGACCGGCTACACCTTC. As protein: CASSLGTGTGYTF.

The chain recombines TRBV7-9 with TRBJ2-7, with D possibly being TRBD1 (6 bases). Trimming pared 5 bases from V and 5 bases from J, leaving 19 bases between. Per germline, CDR1 SEHNR and CDR2 FQNEAQ (reference sequence). The CDR3 totals 15 residues. CDR3 sequence (DNA): TGTGCCAGCAGCCGATACAGGGAAACCCCCGACGAGCAGTACTTC. It codes for CASSRYRETPDEQYF.

The V call is TRBV19, the J call TRBJ2-3; maybe TRBD2 (5 bases). Germline CDR1 LNHDA, CDR2 SQIVND (reference sequence). The V and J ends lost 5 bases and 2 bases respectively, with 17 bases between them. The CDR3 loop spans 16 amino acids. DNA of the CDR3: TGTGCCAGTAGTCGGGGTGTTCGGAGCGACACAGATACGCAGTATTTT. Protein sequence: CASSRGVRSDTDTQYF.

The genes are TRBV4-1 and TRBJ1-1; TRBD1 matches 7 bases. CDR1 is MGHRA, CDR2 YSYEKL, per germline. The junction had 4 bases not matched to a gene; V was cut back by 3 bases and J by 0 bases. The CDR3 has 15 amino acids. CDR3 nucleotides: TGCGCCAGCAGCCAGACAGGGATACTGAACACTGAAGCTTTCTTT. Protein: CASSQTGILNTEAFF.

V gene TRBV5-4 combines with J gene TRBJ2-5, with 9 nucleotides matching TRBD2. CDR3 length equals 15 residues. Germline V gene data show CDR1 as SGHNT and CDR2 as YYREEE (reference sequence). Trimming cost V 5 bases and J 4 bases; bases outside gene matches: 9. The CDR3 DNA reads TGTGCCAGCAGAAGGGGACTAGCAGAAGTAGAGACCCAGTACTTC. It translates to CASRRGLAEVETQYF.

The chain has TRBV5-6 and TRBJ1-2, with D unresolved. Germline CDR1 reads SGHDT; CDR2 reads YYEEEE. Trimming shortened V by 3 bases and J by 3 bases, and 6 bases separated the two germline ends. The CDR3 has 12 residues. The chain's CDR3 is CASSSQDYGYTF. In nucleotides, the CDR3 is TGTGCCAGCAGCTCTCAGGACTATGGCTACACCTTC.

V usage is TRBV7-2 and J usage is TRBJ2-1; the D gene is possibly TRBD2 (5 bases). This CDR3 comprises 11 residues. V was clipped by 6 bases and J by 8 bases, with 8 bases between them. Germline V gene data show CDR1 as SGHTA and CDR2 as FQGNSA. The DNA of the CDR3 is TGTGCCAGCAGTACGAGGGATGAGCAGTTCTTC. Amino acid sequence: CASSTRDEQFF.

This rearrangement joins TRBV14 to TRBJ1-2; D is unresolved. The V and J ends lost 5 bases and 2 bases respectively, with 15 bases between them. The CDR3 loop spans 15 amino acids. Germline CDR1 and CDR2: SGHDN and FVKESK. CDR3 in amino acids: CASSSYPGSNYGYTF. In DNA, the CDR3 is TGTGCCAGCAGCTCGTATCCGGGGAGCAACTATGGCTACACCTTC.

The chain carries TRBV2 and TRBJ1-2; D is unresolved. Germline V gives CDR1 SNHLY, CDR2 FYNNEI. The CDR3 covers 11 residues. V shed 6 bases and J shed 8 bases, with 10 bases lying between them. CDR3 DNA: TGTGCCAGCAGCTTCAACGGGGGCTACACCTTC. Amino acids: CASSFNGGYTF.

The V gene is TRBV11-2, the J gene TRBJ1-2; possible D gene TRBD1, 6 bases. With 5 bases removed from V and 5 bases from J, the gap between germline ends came to 9 bases. The CDR3 has 12 amino acids. Germline loops: CDR1 SGHAT, CDR2 FQNNGV. The CDR3 bases are TGTGCCAGCAGCCGGACAGTTTATGGCTACACCTTC. Amino acids: CASSRTVYGYTF.

The chain carries TRBV5-1 and TRBJ1-2, with TRBD1 as a possible D gene (5 bases). V was trimmed by 2 bases and J by 4 bases, leaving 21 bases between them. The CDR3 has 17 residues. The germline V gene has CDR1 SGHRS and CDR2 YFSETQ. The CDR3 sequence is CASSFPSGGTSFYGYTF. CDR3 nucleotide sequence: TGCGCCAGCAGCTTCCCATCGGGGGGTACTAGTTTCTATGGCTACACCTTC.

The chain has TRBV19 and TRBJ1-1, with no clear D. The CDR3 extends over 14 amino acids. Germline values: CDR1 LNHDA, CDR2 SQIVND (reference sequence). Trimming took 5 bases from V and 5 from J, leaving 15 bases between them. The CDR3 reads CASSLTLSGTEAFF. The DNA for the CDR3 is TGTGCCAGTAGTCTGACACTCAGCGGGACTGAAGCTTTCTTT.

DNA of the CDR3: TGCGCCAGCAGAACGGGAGTGAACACCGGGGAGCTGTTTTTT. Protein product: CASRTGVNTGELFF. The chain carries TRBV5-1 and TRBJ2-2; TRBD2 might be the D (6 bases). Trimming removed 5 bases at V and 1 base at J, with 9 bases between. This CDR3 contains 14 residues. Germline V gene lookup returns CDR1 SGHRS and CDR2 YFSETQ.

This clone was seen just once. The chain has TRBV9 and TRBJ2-1, with 12 bases fitting TRBD2. The CDR3 is 17 amino acids. Germline V CDR1 and CDR2: SGDLS, YYNGEE. Trimming took 3 bases from V and 8 from J; bases not matched to a gene: 12. This CDR3 reads CASSGQGLAGIRHEQFF. CDR3 DNA: TGTGCCAGCAGCGGTCAAGGACTAGCGGGAATTCGGCATGAGCAGTTCTTC.

This chain connects TRBV18 to TRBJ1-1; weak D call: TRBD1 (6 bases). CDR3 size: 14 residues. Germline V gene sequence: CDR1 KGHSH, CDR2 LQKENI. V dropped 6 bases and J dropped 4 bases, with 15 bases sitting between them. The CDR3 sequence is CASSAWGGGTEAFF. As DNA, the CDR3 is TGTGCCAGCTCCGCCTGGGGGGGCGGCACTGAAGCTTTCTTT.

J is TRBJ2-1 and V is TRBV5-1; D is perhaps TRBD2 (7 bases). Between the trimmed V and J ends, which lost 3 bases and 7 bases, there was a span of 17 bases. Per the germline V gene, CDR1 is SGHRS and CDR2 is YFSETQ. The CDR3 has 15 residues. CDR3 DNA sequence: TGCGCCAGCAGCTGGCGGGGGACACTAGCTAATGAGCAGTTCTTC. Translating gives CASSWRGTLANEQFF.

The V and J genes are TRBV10-3 and TRBJ1-2; D unclear. Trimming removed 5 bases at V and 6 bases at J, with 13 bases between. Per the germline V gene, CDR1 is ENHRY and CDR2 is SYGVKD. The CDR3 length is 13 residues. CDR3 sequence reads: CAISIGVSNGYTF. CDR3 nucleotide sequence: TGTGCCATCAGTATCGGGGTATCTAATGGCTACACCTTC.

This clone appeared a single time. The CDR3 here is CASSPYTDTQYF. CDR3 DNA: TGTGCCAGCAGCCCCTACACAGATACGCAGTATTTT. V is TRBV11-2 and J is TRBJ2-3; D is unclear. The CDR3 totals 12 residues. V was clipped by 5 bases and J by 2 bases, with 5 bases between them. CDR1 is SGHAT, CDR2 FQNNGV, per germline.

The chain employs TRBV29-1 and TRBJ2-7; TRBD1 is a possible D gene (6 bases). This CDR3 has 12 residues. The ends were cut back, 7 bases at V and 9 bases at J, with 19 bases in the middle. Per germline, CDR1 SQVTM and CDR2 ANQGSEA. This chain's CDR3 is CSAVNQGLGQYF. Written as DNA, the CDR3 is TGCAGCGCCGTGAACCAGGGGCTGGGGCAGTACTTC.